The sequence of this T cell receptor (beta chain) was determined in a study of blood T cell repertoires in COVID-19. Per germline, CDR1 SEHNR and CDR2 FQNEAQ (reference sequence). This CDR3 region has 15 residues. V gave up 2 bases and J gave up 5 bases; unmatched junction bases: 4. The assay was immunoSEQ multiplex PCR, and TCRdb's table has in-frame clones only and misses some. In the table there are about 220,000 clones, about 90% of which are singletons. Regarding this clone: The sample carries other DNA sequences with the same CDR3.

Sequenced sample: PBMCs or T cells enriched from blood (not recorded which). The receptor's source is a young man who had been exposed to COVID-19. The rearrangement links TRBV7-9 to TRBJ1-1, with 11 bases lining up with TRBD1. CDR3 residues: CASSLSGQGGTEAFF. In DNA form, the CDR3 reads TGTGCCAGCAGCTTATCGGGACAGGGGGGGACTGAAGCTTTCTTT.